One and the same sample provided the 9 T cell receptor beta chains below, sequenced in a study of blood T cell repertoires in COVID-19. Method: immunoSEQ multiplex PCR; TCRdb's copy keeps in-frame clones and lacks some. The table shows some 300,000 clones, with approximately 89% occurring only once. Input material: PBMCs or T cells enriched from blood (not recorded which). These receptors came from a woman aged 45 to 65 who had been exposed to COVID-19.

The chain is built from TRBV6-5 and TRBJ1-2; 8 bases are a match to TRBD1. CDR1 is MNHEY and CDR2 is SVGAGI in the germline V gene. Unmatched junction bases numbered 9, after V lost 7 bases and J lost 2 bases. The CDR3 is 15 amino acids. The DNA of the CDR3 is TGTGCCAGCACGGGGACAGGTCTTAGGAACTATGGCTACACCTTC. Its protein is CASTGTGLRNYGYTF.

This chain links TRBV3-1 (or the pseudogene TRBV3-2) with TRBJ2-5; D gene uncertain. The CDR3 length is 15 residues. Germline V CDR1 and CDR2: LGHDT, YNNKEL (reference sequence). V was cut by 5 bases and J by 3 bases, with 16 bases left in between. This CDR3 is CASSSRHRKEETQYF. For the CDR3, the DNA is TGTGCCAGCAGCTCACGACACCGAAAAGAAGAGACCCAGTACTTC.

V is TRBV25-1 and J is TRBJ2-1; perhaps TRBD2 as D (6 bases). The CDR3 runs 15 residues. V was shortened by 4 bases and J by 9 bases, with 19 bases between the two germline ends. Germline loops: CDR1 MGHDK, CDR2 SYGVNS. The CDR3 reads CASSADLGGIGEQFF. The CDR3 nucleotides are TGTGCCAGCAGTGCTGATTTGGGGGGTATAGGTGAGCAGTTCTTC.

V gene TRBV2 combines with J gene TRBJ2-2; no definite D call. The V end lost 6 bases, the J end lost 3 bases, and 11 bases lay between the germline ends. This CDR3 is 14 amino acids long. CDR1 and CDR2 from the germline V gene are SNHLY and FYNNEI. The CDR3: CASSVAVDTGELFF. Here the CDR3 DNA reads TGTGCCAGCAGCGTGGCGGTGGACACCGGGGAGCTGTTTTTT.

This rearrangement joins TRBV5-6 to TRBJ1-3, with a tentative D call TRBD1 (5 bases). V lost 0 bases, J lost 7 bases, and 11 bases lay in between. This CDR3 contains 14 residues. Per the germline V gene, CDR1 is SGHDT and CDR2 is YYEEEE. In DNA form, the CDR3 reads TGTGCCAGCAGCTTGGGGGGCAGACCCAACACCATATATTTT. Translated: CASSLGGRPNTIYF.

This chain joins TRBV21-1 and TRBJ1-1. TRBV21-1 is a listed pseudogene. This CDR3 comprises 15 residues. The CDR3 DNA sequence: TGTGCCAGCAGCACCGCAGGGAGGGGGAACACTGAAGCTTTCTTT. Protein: CASSTAGRGNTEAFF.

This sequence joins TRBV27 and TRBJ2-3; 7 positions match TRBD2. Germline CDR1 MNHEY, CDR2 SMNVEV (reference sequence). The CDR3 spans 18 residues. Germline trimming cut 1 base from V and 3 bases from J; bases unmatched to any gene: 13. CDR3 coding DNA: TGTGCCAGCAGTTTATATTACTTTGGACTAGAAGGGACAGATACGCAGTATTTT. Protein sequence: CASSLYYFGLEGTDTQYF.

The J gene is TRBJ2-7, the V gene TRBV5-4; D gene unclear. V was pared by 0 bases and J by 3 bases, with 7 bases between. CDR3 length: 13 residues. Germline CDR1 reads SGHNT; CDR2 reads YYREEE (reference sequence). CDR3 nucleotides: TGTGCCAGCAGCTTGGACGCGTACTACGAGCAGTACTTC. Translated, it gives CASSLDAYYEQYF.

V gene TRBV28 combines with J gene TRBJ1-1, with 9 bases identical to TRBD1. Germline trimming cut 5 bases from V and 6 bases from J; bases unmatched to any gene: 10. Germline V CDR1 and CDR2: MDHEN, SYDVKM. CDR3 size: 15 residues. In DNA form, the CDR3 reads TGTGCCAGCAGTGCGACCGGGACAGGGTTTGCTGAAGCTTTCTTT. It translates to CASSATGTGFAEAFF. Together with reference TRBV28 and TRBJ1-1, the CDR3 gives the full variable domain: DVKVTQSSRYLVKRTGEKVFLECVQDMDHENMFWYRQDPGLGLRLIYFSYDVKMKEKGDIPEGYSVSREKKERFSLILESASTNQTSMYLCASSATGTGFAEAFFGQGTRLTVV.